The 18 T cell receptor beta chains below all came from one sample that was sequenced in a study of shared clonotypes between healthy human individuals. Terminally differentiated effector memory CD45RA+ cells were excluded by CCR7 positive selection of CD45RO-negative cells. The assay was immunoSEQ multiplex PCR, and TCRdb's table has in-frame clones only and misses some. The profile shows about 680,000 clones, around 92% of them singletons. The sequencing sample was made of naive CD8+ T cells sorted from blood. The receptors here all came from a man aged 25 to 45 in good health.

The V gene is TRBV10-1, the J gene TRBJ2-1; 7 positions agree with TRBD2. Germline lookup yields CDR1 WNHNN and CDR2 SYGVQD (reference sequence). CDR3 length equals 17 residues. J was trimmed by 5 bases and V by 0 bases; bases with no gene match: 10. The CDR3 coding sequence is TGCGCCAGCAGTGAGTCGGGGGGAGGGCCGGTGGACAATGAGCAGTTCTTC. Amino acid sequence: CASSESGGGPVDNEQFF.

The chain carries TRBV7-9 and TRBJ2-1; 10 bases are shared with TRBD2. V lost 5 bases and J lost 2; bases outside the gene matches: 12. The CDR3 runs to 18 residues. Germline V lookup: CDR1 SEHNR, CDR2 FQNEAQ (reference sequence). In DNA, the CDR3 is TGTGCCAGCAGCACCAGAACCCCTAGCGGGAGCCCCTACAATGAGCAGTTCTTC. Encoded protein: CASSTRTPSGSPYNEQFF.

V is TRBV11-3 and J is TRBJ2-2, with D perhaps matching TRBD1 (6 bases). The germline gives CDR1 SGHNT, CDR2 YENEEA. V shed 8 bases and J shed 6 bases, with 10 bases lying between them. The CDR3 spans 12 residues. The CDR3 is CASGKGAGELFF. In DNA, the CDR3 is TGTGCCAGCGGCAAGGGGGCCGGGGAGCTGTTTTTT.

V is TRBV4-1 and J is TRBJ2-1; possible D gene TRBD1, 7 bases. The CDR3 loop spans 17 amino acids. Germline assignment: CDR1 MGHRA and CDR2 YSYEKL. The V end was cut by 3 bases, the J end by 11 bases, with 26 bases between. CDR3 in DNA: TGCGCCAGCAGCCAGCCGGGCAGCGAGGGGGCGCGGGACCAGCAGTTCTTC. Translating gives CASSQPGSEGARDQQFF.

The rearrangement uses TRBV9 and TRBJ2-5, with a weak D call TRBD1 (5 bases). Trimming stripped 3 bases from V and 5 bases from J, with 17 bases between. Germline V gene lookup returns CDR1 SGDLS and CDR2 YYNGEE. This CDR3 is 15 amino acids long. CDR3 DNA sequence: TGTGCCAGCAGCGCTGGGGCGGTTGAGACGGAGACCCAGTACTTC. Its translation is CASSAGAVETETQYF.

This clone appeared a single time. V is TRBV30 and J is TRBJ1-5, with D unclear. The CDR3 is made up of 12 amino acids. Germline CDR1 reads GTSNPN; CDR2 reads SVGIG (reference sequence). Trimming removed 4 bases from V and 4 bases from J, with 8 bases in between. This CDR3 is CAWNQDNQPQHF. DNA for the CDR3: TGTGCCTGGAACCAGGATAATCAGCCCCAGCATTTT.

This sequence joins TRBV4-3 and TRBJ1-1; 7 positions match TRBD1. This CDR3 is 14 amino acids long. V trimming: 0 bases; J trimming: 5 bases; junction bases outside the gene matches: 3. The V gene's germline CDR1 is LGHNA and CDR2 YSLEER. CDR3 protein: CASSQDSGGTEAFF. In nucleotides, the CDR3 is TGCGCCAGCAGCCAAGATTCAGGGGGAACTGAAGCTTTCTTT.

This chain links TRBV5-1 with TRBJ1-4, with no clear D. There are 13 residues in the CDR3. CDR1 and CDR2 from the germline V gene are SGHRS and YFSETQ. Trimming removed 4 bases at V and 8 bases at J, with 12 bases between. CDR3 in DNA: TGCGCCAGCAGCGGGCGACGTGGGGAAAAACTGTTTTTT. This encodes CASSGRRGEKLFF.

This chain links TRBV5-6 with TRBJ2-7; D not resolved. The V gene lost 1 base and the J gene lost 0 bases, with 11 bases spanning the gap. The CDR3 loop spans 15 amino acids. The germline V gene has CDR1 SGHDT and CDR2 YYEEEE. In DNA form, the CDR3 reads TGTGCCAGCAGCTTGTTCAAGGATCACTCCTACGAGCAGTACTTC. Translated: CASSLFKDHSYEQYF.

The chain has TRBV7-9 and TRBJ1-1; D call uncertain. The V gene lost 2 bases and the J gene lost 6 bases, with 13 bases spanning the gap. Germline V lookup: CDR1 SEHNR, CDR2 FQNEAQ (reference sequence). The CDR3 totals 14 residues. CDR3 sequence: CASSLLNIGAEAFF. CDR3 bases: TGTGCCAGCAGCTTATTGAACATCGGCGCTGAAGCTTTCTTT.

Concerning this clone itself: The sample holds other DNA sequences that translate to the same CDR3. This chain connects TRBV11-1 to TRBJ2-1; D not resolved. The CDR3 runs to 12 residues. Germline CDR1 reads SGHAT; CDR2 reads FQDESV (reference sequence). V dropped 3 bases and J dropped 1 base, with 1 base sitting between them. CDR3 in DNA: TGTGCCAGCAGCTTGTCCTACAATGAGCAGTTCTTC. It is translated as CASSLSYNEQFF.

The gene calls are TRBV27 and TRBJ2-7, with 9 bases identical to TRBD2. Germline V gene sequence: CDR1 MNHEY, CDR2 SMNVEV (reference sequence). This CDR3 has 14 amino acids. Unmatched junction bases numbered 3, after V lost 3 bases and J lost 3 bases. CDR3 protein: CASSFATSGYEQYF. The CDR3 DNA reads TGTGCCAGCAGTTTCGCGACTAGCGGCTACGAGCAGTACTTC.

This chain links TRBV5-4 with TRBJ2-3; D possibly corresponds to TRBD2 (5 bases). CDR3 size: 13 residues. V was pared by 3 bases and J by 2 bases, with 7 bases between. Germline V gene lookup returns CDR1 SGHNT and CDR2 YYREEE (reference sequence). CDR3 amino acids: CASSSGLTDTQYF. CDR3 coding DNA: TGTGCCAGCAGCTCCGGACTCACAGATACGCAGTATTTT.

The chain joins TRBV7-6 to TRBJ1-1; perhaps TRBD1 as D (5 bases). Germline CDR1 reads SGHVS; CDR2 reads FNYEAQ. The V and J ends lost 1 base and 1 base respectively, with 16 bases between them. The CDR3 runs 17 residues. The DNA of the CDR3 is TGTGCCAGCAGCTTAGGATCCCCTAGGGGAACGAACACTGAAGCTTTCTTT. Translating it yields CASSLGSPRGTNTEAFF.

This clone appeared a few times. The gene calls are TRBV4-1 and TRBJ1-5, with 8 bases fitting TRBD1. The CDR3 totals 14 residues. V shed 1 base and J 4 bases; nucleotides not matched to a gene: 0. The V gene's germline CDR1 is MGHRA and CDR2 YSYEKL. The CDR3 sequence is CASSQGQGNQPQHF. CDR3 in DNA: TGCGCCAGCAGCCAAGGACAGGGGAATCAGCCCCAGCATTTT.

The chain carries TRBV27 and TRBJ2-7; D unresolved. The CDR3 spans 13 residues. Deletions cut 8 bases from V and 1 base from J, with 12 bases between. Germline values: CDR1 MNHEY, CDR2 SMNVEV (reference sequence). The CDR3 spells CASAQTVSYEQYF. DNA of the CDR3: TGTGCCAGCGCTCAGACGGTTTCCTACGAGCAGTACTTC.

This chain joins TRBV6-6 and TRBJ1-1; no clear D. The CDR3 runs 11 residues. In germline, CDR1 is MNHNY, CDR2 SVGAGI (reference sequence). Trimming took 6 bases from V and 5 from J, leaving 7 bases between them. The CDR3, as DNA: TGTGCCAGCAGCCCCCAGACTGAAGCTTTCTTT. The encoded protein is CASSPQTEAFF.

Only one count was recorded for this clone. The chain couples TRBV29-1 to TRBJ2-2; no firm D call. CDR3 size: 12 residues. The V and J ends lost 6 bases and 1 base respectively, with 6 bases between them. CDR1 and CDR2 from the germline V gene are SQVTM and ANQGSEA. The CDR3 DNA reads as TGCAGCGTGCGGAGGAACACCGGGGAGCTGTTTTTT. Residues: CSVRRNTGELFF.